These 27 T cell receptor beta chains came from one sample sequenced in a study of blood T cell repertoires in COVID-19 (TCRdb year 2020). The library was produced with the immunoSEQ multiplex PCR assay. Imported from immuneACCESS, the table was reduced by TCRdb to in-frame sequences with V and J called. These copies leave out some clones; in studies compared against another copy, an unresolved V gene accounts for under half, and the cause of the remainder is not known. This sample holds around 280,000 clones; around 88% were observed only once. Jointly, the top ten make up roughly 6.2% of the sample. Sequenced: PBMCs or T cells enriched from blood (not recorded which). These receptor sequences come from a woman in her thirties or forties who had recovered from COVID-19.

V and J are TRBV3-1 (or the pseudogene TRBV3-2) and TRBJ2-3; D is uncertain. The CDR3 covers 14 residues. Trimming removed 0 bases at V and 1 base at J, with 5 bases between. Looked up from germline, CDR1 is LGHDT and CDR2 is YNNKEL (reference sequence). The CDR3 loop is CASSQELGTDTQYF. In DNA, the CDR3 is TGTGCCAGCAGCCAAGAGCTAGGCACAGATACGCAGTATTTT.

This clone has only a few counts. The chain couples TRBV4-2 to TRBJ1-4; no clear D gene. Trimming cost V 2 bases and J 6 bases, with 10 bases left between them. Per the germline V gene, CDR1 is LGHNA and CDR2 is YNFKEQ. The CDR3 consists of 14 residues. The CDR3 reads CASSQLLGHEKLFF. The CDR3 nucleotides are TGTGCCAGCAGCCAACTACTTGGGCATGAAAAACTGTTTTTT.

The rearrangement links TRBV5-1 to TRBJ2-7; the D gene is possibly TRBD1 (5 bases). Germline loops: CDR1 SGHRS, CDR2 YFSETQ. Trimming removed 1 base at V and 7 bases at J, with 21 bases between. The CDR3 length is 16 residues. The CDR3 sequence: CASSLQVKTGLGEQYF. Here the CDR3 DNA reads TGCGCCAGCAGCTTGCAGGTGAAAACAGGTCTGGGAGAGCAGTACTTC.

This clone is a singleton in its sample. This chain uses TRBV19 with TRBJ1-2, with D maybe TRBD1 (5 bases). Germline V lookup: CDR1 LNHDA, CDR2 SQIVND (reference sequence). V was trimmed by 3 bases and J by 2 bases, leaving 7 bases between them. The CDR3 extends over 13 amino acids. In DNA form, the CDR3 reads TGTGCCAGTAGTATCGACAGCAACTATGGCTACACCTTC. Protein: CASSIDSNYGYTF.

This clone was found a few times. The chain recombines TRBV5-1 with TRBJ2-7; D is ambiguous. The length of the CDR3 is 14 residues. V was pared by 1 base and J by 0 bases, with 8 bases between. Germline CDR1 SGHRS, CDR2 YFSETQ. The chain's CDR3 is CASSLTAASYEQYF. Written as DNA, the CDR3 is TGCGCCAGCAGCTTGACAGCTGCCTCCTACGAGCAGTACTTC.

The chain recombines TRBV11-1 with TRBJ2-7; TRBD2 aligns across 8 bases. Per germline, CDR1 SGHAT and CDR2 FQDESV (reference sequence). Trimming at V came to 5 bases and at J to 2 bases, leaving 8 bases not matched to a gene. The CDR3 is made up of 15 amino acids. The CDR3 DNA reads TGTGCCAGCAGCCTCGGACTAGCTTACACCTACGAGCAGTACTTC. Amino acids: CASSLGLAYTYEQYF.

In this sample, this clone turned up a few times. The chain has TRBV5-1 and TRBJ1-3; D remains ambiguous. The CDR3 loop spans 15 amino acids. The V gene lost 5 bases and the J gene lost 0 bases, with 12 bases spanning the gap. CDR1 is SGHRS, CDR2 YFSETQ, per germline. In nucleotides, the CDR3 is TGCGCCAGCAGATCCTCGGTCCTCTCTGGAAACACCATATATTTT. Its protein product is CASRSSVLSGNTIYF.

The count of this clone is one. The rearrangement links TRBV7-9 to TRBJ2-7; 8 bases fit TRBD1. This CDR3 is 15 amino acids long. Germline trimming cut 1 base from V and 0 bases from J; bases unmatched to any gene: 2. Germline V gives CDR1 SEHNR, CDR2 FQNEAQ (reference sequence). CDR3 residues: CASSLGQGLSYEQYF. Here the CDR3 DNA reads TGTGCCAGCAGCTTAGGACAGGGGCTCTCCTACGAGCAGTACTTC.

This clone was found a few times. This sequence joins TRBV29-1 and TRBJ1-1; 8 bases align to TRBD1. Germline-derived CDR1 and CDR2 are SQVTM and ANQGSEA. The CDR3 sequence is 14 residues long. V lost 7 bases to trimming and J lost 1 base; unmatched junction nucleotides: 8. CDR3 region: CSAPGQGSNTEAFF. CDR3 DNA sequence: TGCAGCGCTCCCGGACAGGGTTCGAACACTGAAGCTTTCTTT.

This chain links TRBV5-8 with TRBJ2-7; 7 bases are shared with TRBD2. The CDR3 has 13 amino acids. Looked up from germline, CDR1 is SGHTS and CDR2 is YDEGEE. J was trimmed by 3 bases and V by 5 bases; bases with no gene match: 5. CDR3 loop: CASRFRDYYEQYF. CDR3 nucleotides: TGTGCCAGCAGGTTCCGGGACTACTACGAGCAGTACTTC.

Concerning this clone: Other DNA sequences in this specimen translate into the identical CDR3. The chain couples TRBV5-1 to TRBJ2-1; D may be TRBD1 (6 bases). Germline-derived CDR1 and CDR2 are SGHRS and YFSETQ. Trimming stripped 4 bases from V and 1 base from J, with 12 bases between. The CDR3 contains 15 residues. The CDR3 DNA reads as TGCGCCAGCAGCCTAACAGGGAGTTCCTACAATGAGCAGTTCTTC. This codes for CASSLTGSSYNEQFF.

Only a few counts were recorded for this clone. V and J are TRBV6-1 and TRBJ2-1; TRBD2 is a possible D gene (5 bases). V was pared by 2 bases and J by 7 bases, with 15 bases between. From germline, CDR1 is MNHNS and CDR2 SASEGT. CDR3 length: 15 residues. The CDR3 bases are TGTGCCAGCAGTGAACGAGGTAGCCGGGGAAATGAGCAGTTCTTC. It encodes CASSERGSRGNEQFF.

DNA for the CDR3: TGCAGTGAAGGGACTGGAGAGACCCAGTACTTC. Encoded protein: CSEGTGETQYF. The chain employs TRBV20-1 and TRBJ2-5, with a weak D call TRBD2 (6 bases). Germline assignment: CDR1 DFQATT and CDR2 SNEGSKA (reference sequence). This CDR3 spans 11 amino acids. Trimming pared 7 bases from V and 4 bases from J, leaving 10 bases between.

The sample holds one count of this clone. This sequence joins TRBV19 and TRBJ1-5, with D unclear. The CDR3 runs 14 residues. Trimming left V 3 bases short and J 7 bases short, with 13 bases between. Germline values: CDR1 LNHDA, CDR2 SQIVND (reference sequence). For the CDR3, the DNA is TGTGCCAGTAGTATGCGGGCTGGCGGGCAGCCCCAGCATTTT. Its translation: CASSMRAGGQPQHF.

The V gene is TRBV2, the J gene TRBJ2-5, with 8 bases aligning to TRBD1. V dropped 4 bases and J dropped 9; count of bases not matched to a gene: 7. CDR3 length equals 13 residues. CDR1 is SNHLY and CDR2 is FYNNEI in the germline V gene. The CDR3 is CASSADRAGAQYF. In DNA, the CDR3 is TGTGCCAGCAGTGCGGACAGGGCTGGGGCCCAGTACTTC.

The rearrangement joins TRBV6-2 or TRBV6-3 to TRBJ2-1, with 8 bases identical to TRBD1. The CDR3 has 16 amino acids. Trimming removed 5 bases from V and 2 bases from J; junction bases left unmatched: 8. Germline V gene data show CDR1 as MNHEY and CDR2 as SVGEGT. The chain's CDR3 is CASSRSGTGAYNEQFF. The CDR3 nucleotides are TGTGCCAGCAGTCGTTCCGGGACAGGCGCCTACAATGAGCAGTTCTTC.

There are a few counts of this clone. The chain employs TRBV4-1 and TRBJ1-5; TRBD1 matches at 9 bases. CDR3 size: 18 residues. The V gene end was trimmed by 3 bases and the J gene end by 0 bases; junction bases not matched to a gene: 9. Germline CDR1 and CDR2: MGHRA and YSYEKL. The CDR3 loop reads CASSHRAGTGNSNQPQHF. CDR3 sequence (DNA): TGCGCCAGCAGCCACCGTGCCGGGACAGGGAATAGCAATCAGCCCCAGCATTTT.

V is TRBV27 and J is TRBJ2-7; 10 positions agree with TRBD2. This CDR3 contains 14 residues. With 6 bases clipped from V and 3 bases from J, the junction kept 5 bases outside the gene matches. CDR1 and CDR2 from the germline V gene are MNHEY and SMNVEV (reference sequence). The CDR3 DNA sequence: TGTGCCAGCAGACCAGCGGGAGGGCGCTACGAGCAGTACTTC. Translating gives CASRPAGGRYEQYF.

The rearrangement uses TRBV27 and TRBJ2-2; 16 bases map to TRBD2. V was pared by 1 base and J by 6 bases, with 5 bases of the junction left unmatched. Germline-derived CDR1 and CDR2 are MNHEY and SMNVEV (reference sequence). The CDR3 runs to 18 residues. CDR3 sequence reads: CASSLWGTSGRASGELFF. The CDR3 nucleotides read TGTGCCAGCAGTTTATGGGGGACTAGCGGGAGGGCGTCCGGGGAGCTGTTTTTT.

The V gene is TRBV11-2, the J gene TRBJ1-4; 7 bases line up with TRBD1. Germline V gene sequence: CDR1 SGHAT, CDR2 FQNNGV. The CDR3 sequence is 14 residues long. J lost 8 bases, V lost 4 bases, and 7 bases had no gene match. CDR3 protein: CASSSTGDPEKLFF. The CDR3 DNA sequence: TGTGCCAGCAGCTCTACAGGGGACCCCGAAAAACTGTTTTTT.

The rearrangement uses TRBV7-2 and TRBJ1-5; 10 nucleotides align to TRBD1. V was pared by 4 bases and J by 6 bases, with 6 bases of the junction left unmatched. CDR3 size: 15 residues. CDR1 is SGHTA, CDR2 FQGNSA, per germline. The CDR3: CASSSGTGVGQPQHF. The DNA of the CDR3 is TGTGCCAGCAGCTCCGGGACAGGGGTAGGTCAGCCCCAGCATTTT.

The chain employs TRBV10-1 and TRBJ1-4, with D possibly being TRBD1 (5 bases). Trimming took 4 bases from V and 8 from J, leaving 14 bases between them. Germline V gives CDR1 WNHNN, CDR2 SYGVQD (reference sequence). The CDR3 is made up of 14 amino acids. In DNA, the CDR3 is TGCGCCAGCAGTGGTGAGCAGGGCTTCGAAAAACTGTTTTTT. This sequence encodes CASSGEQGFEKLFF.

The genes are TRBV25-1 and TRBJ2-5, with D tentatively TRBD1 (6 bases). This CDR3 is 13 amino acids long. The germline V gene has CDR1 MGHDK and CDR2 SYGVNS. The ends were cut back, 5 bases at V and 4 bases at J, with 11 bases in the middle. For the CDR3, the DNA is TGTGCCAGCAGTCCCCCAGGGGTAGAGACCCAGTACTTC. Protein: CASSPPGVETQYF.

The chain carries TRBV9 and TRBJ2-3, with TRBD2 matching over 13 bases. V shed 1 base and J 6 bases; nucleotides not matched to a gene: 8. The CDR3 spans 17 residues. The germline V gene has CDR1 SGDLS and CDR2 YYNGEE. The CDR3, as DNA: TGTGCCAGCAGCGTATCAGGACTAGCGGGAGTTACCGATACGCAGTATTTT. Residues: CASSVSGLAGVTDTQYF.

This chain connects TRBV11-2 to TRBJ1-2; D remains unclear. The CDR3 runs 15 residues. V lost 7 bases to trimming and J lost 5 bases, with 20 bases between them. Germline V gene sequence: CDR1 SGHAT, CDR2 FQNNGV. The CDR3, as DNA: TGTGCCAGCACCAACAACCGCGGCACCTTTTATGGCTACACCTTC. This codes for CASTNNRGTFYGYTF.

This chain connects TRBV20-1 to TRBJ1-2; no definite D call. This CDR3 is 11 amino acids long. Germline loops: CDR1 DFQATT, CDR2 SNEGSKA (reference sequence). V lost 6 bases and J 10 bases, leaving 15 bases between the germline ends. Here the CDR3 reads CSATRERDYTF. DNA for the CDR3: TGCAGTGCAACCCGGGAACGAGACTACACCTTC.

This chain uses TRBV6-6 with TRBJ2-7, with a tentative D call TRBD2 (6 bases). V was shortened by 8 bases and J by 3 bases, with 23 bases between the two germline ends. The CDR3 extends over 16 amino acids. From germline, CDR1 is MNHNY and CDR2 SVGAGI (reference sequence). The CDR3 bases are TGTGCCAGCTGTTCGGGGGTGGCCTTTACGGGCTACGAGCAGTACTTC. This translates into CASCSGVAFTGYEQYF.